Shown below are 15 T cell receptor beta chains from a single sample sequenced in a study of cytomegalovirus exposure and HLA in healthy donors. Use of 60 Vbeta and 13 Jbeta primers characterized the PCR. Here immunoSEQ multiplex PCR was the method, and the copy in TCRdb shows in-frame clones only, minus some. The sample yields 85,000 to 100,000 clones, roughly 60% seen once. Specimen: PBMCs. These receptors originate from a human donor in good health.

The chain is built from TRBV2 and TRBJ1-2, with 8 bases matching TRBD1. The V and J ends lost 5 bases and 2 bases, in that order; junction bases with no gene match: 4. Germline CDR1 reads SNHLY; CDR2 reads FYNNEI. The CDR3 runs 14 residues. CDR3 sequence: CASSWDRSNYGYTF. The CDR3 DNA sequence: TGTGCCAGCAGTTGGGACAGGAGCAACTATGGCTACACCTTC. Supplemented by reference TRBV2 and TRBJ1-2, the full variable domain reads EPEVTQTPSHQVTQMGQEVILRCVPISNHLYFYWYRQILGQKVEFLVSFYNNEISEKSEIFDDQFSVERPDGSNFTLKIRSTKLEDSAMYFCASSWDRSNYGYTFGSGTRLTVV.

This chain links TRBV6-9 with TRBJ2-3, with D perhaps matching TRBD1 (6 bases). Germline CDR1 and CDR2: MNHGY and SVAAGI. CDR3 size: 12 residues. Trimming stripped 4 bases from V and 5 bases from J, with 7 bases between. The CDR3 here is CASSFRGDTQYF. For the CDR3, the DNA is TGTGCCAGCAGTTTCAGGGGAGATACGCAGTATTTT.

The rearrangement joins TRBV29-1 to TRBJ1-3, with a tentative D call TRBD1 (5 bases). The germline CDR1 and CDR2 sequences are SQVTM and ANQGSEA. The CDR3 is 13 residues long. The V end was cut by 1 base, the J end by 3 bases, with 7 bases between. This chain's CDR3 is CSVEVGLGNTIYF. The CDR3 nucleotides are TGCAGCGTTGAAGTGGGGCTTGGAAACACCATATATTTT. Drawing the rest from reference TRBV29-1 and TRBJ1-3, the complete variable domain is SAVISQKPSRDICQRGTSLTIQCQVDSQVTMMFWYRQQPGQSLTLIATANQGSEATYESGFVIDKFPISRPNLTFSTLTVSNMSPEDSSIYLCSVEVGLGNTIYFGEGSWLTVV.

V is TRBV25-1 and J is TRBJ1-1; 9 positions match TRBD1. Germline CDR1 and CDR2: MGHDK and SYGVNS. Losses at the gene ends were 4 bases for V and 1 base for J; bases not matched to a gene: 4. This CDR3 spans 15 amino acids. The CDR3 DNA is TGTGCCAGCAGTGCCCCGGGACAGGGGAACACTGAAGCTTTCTTT. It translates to CASSAPGQGNTEAFF.

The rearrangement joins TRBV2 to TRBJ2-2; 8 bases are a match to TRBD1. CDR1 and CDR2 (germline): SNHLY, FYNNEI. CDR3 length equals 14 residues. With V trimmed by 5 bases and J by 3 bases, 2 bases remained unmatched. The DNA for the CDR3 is TGTGCCAGCAGTCCACAGGGGGACACCGGGGAGCTGTTTTTT. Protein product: CASSPQGDTGELFF.

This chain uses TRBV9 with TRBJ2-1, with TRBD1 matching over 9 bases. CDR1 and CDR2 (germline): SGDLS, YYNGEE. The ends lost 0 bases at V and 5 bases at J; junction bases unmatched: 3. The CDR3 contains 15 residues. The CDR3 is CASSVAGTGNNEQFF. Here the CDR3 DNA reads TGTGCCAGCAGCGTAGCTGGGACAGGGAACAATGAGCAGTTCTTC.

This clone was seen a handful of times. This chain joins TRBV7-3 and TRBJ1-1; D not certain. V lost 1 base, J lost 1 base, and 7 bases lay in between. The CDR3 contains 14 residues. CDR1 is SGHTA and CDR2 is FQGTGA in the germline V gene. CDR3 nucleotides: TGTGCCAGCAGCTTAAACGCGGGGAACACTGAAGCTTTCTTT. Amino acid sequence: CASSLNAGNTEAFF.

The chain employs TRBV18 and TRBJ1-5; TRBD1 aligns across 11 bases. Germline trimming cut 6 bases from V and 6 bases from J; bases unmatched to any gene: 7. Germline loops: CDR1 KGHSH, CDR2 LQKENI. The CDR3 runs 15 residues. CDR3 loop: CASSKDRGRSQPQHF. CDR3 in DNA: TGTGCCAGCTCGAAGGACAGGGGGCGTAGTCAGCCCCAGCATTTT.

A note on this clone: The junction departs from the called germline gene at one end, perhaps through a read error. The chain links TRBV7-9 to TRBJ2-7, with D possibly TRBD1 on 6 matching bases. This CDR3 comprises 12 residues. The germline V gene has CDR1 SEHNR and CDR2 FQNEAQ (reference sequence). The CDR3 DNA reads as TGTGCCAGCAGCCCTGGCCCGACAGGCCGTAACTTC. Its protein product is CASSPGPTGRNF.

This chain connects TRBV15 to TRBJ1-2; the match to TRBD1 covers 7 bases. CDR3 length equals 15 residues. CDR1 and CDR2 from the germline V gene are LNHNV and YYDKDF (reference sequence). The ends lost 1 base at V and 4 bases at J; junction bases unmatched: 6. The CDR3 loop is CATSRGTGALYGYTF. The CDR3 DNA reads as TGTGCCACCAGCAGAGGGACAGGAGCCCTCTATGGCTACACCTTC.

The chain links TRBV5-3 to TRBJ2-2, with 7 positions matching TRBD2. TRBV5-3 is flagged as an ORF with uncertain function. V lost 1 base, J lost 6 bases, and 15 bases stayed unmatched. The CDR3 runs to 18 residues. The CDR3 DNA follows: TGTGCCAGAAGCTTGTGCCCTAGGACTAGGACGGTCCCCGGGGAGCTGTTTTTT. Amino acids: CARSLCPRTRTVPGELFF.

CDR3 residues: CASSQDPFGGYEQYF. The DNA for the CDR3 is TGTGCCAGCAGCCAAGATCCTTTCGGGGGCTACGAGCAGTACTTC. The J gene is TRBJ2-7, the V gene TRBV4-2; D possibly corresponds to TRBD2 (6 bases). This CDR3 has 15 residues. V lost 0 bases to trimming and J lost 3 bases, with 12 bases between them. The V gene's germline CDR1 is LGHNA and CDR2 YNFKEQ.

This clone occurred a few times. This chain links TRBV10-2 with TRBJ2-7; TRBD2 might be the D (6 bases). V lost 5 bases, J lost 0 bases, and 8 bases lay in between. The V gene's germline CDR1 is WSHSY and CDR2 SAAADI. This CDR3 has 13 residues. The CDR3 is CASSRDFSYEQYF. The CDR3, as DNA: TGCGCCAGCAGTCGGGACTTCTCCTACGAGCAGTACTTC.

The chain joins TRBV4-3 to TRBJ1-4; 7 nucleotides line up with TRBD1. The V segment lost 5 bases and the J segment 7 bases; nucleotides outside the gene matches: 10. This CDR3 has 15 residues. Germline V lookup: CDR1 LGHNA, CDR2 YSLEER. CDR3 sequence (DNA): TGCGCCAGCAGCGCCAGACAGGGAATAGGTGAAAAACTGTTTTTT. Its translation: CASSARQGIGEKLFF.

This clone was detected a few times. The CDR3 spells CASSSRPGGAIWETQYF. In nucleotides, the CDR3 is TGTGCCAGCAGCTCTAGGCCGGGAGGGGCGATCTGGGAGACCCAGTACTTC. This chain links TRBV11-2 with TRBJ2-5, with 8 bases aligning to TRBD2. CDR1 is SGHAT and CDR2 is FQNNGV in the germline V gene. The CDR3 covers 17 residues. Trimming cost V 4 bases and J 5 bases; bases outside gene matches: 15.